The 23 T cell receptor beta chains presented below share a single source sample, sequenced in a study of early stage breast cancer tumors. Clones were sequenced by immunoSEQ multiplex PCR, and TCRdb holds only the in-frame ones, with some missing. The table shows 25,000 to 30,000 clones, with around three quarters occurring only once. Sequencing was carried out using blood. The receptors were sampled from a person in their fifties with breast cancer.

V and J are TRBV25-1 and TRBJ1-1; D unclear. CDR3 length equals 15 residues. Germline-derived CDR1 and CDR2 are MGHDK and SYGVNS. Trimming removed 4 bases at V and 1 base at J, with 13 bases between. CDR3 residues: CASSGPRGSNTEAFF. In DNA form, the CDR3 reads TGTGCCAGCAGTGGCCCGAGAGGCTCGAACACTGAAGCTTTCTTT. Drawing the rest from reference TRBV25-1 and TRBJ1-1, the complete variable domain is EADIYQTPRYLVIGTGKKITLECSQTMGHDKMYWYQQDPGMELHLIHYSYGVNSTEKGDLSSESTVSRIRTEHFPLTLESARPSHTSQYLCASSGPRGSNTEAFFGQGTRLTVV.

V is TRBV2 and J is TRBJ2-5; D is unresolved. The CDR3 has 14 amino acids. Germline V lookup: CDR1 SNHLY, CDR2 FYNNEI. Trimming left V 3 bases short and J 7 bases short, with 15 bases between. The CDR3 DNA is TGTGCCAGCAGTGACGATGGAGCCGTCGTGACCCAGTACTTC. Protein sequence: CASSDDGAVVTQYF.

The chain uses TRBV20-1 and TRBJ2-1; possible D gene TRBD2, 6 bases. V gave up 6 bases and J gave up 6 bases, with 9 bases separating them. This CDR3 spans 11 amino acids. Germline values: CDR1 DFQATT, CDR2 SNEGSKA (reference sequence). The CDR3 reads CSAMTSNEQFF. The CDR3 DNA reads as TGCAGTGCAATGACTAGCAATGAGCAGTTCTTC.

This clone was detected once. CDR3 residues: CATSRARWVETQYF. As DNA, the CDR3 is TGTGCCACCAGCAGAGCCCGGTGGGTGGAGACCCAGTACTTC. This chain uses TRBV15 with TRBJ2-5; no clear D. The germline CDR1 and CDR2 sequences are LNHNV and YYDKDF (reference sequence). The CDR3 runs 14 residues. The V end lost 1 base, the J end lost 5 bases, and 11 bases lay between the germline ends. Full variable domain (outside the CDR3, taken from reference TRBV15 and TRBJ2-5): DAMVIQNPRYQVTQFGKPVTLSCSQTLNHNVMYWYQQKSSQAPKLLFHYYDKDFNNEADTPDNFQSRRPNTSFCFLDIRSPGLGDTAMYLCATSRARWVETQYFGPGTRLLVL.

The chain recombines TRBV11-1 with TRBJ2-3, with TRBD2 as a possible D gene (6 bases). The germline CDR1 and CDR2 sequences are SGHAT and FQDESV (reference sequence). The CDR3 is 16 residues long. Deletions cut 5 bases from V and 0 bases from J, with 15 bases between. CDR3 sequence reads: CASSPGLGGSTDTQYF. The CDR3 nucleotides are TGTGCCAGCAGCCCGGGACTTGGCGGGAGCACAGATACGCAGTATTTT.

CDR3 sequence (DNA): TGTGCCAGCTCACGACAGGACGGGGGCACAGATACGCAGTATTTT. Amino acid sequence: CASSRQDGGTDTQYF. This sequence joins TRBV18 and TRBJ2-3, with D maybe TRBD1 (6 bases). Germline lookup yields CDR1 KGHSH and CDR2 LQKENI. The germline V and J ends were trimmed by 4 bases and 1 base, with 12 bases remaining between them. This CDR3 comprises 15 residues. The full variable domain, rest sourced from reference TRBV18 and TRBJ2-3, is NAGVMQNPRHLVRRRGQEARLRCSPMKGHSHVYWYRQLPEEGLKFMVYLQKENIIDESGMPKERFSAEFPKEGPSILRIQQVVRGDSAAYFCASSRQDGGTDTQYFGPGTRLTVL.

CDR3 nucleotide sequence: TGTGCCTGGAGGGAAGGGGGCGGCTATGGCTACACCTTC. Encoded protein: CAWREGGGYGYTF. The chain joins TRBV30 to TRBJ1-2, with 7 nucleotides matching TRBD1. V gave up 3 bases and J gave up 4 bases; unmatched junction bases: 5. Germline V lookup: CDR1 GTSNPN, CDR2 SVGIG (reference sequence). The CDR3 loop spans 13 amino acids.

J is TRBJ2-7 and V is TRBV20-1; no clear D gene. The CDR3 totals 10 residues. The V gene's germline CDR1 is DFQATT and CDR2 SNEGSKA (reference sequence). V lost 6 bases and J lost 2, with 5 bases in between. CDR3: CSALAYEQYF. The CDR3 bases are TGCAGTGCCTTGGCCTACGAGCAGTACTTC.

A note on this clone: Other DNA sequences of this sample code for an identical CDR3. V is TRBV2 and J is TRBJ2-7; 8 nucleotides match TRBD2. This CDR3 region has 14 residues. Germline CDR1 reads SNHLY; CDR2 reads FYNNEI. The V segment lost 5 bases and the J segment 0 bases; nucleotides outside the gene matches: 3. CDR3 nucleotide sequence: TGTGCCAGCAGTCGAAGCGGGAGCTCCTACGAGCAGTACTTC. Its protein product is CASSRSGSSYEQYF.

This clone was seen a handful of times. This chain uses TRBV2 with TRBJ2-2; D might be TRBD1 or TRBD2, each matching 5 bases. Germline V gene data show CDR1 as SNHLY and CDR2 as FYNNEI. V was clipped by 7 bases and J by 8 bases, with 17 bases between them. The CDR3 covers 14 residues. This CDR3 reads CASTAGALRGELFF. In DNA form, the CDR3 reads TGTGCCAGCACTGCCGGGGCCCTCCGAGGGGAGCTGTTTTTT.

Comment on this clone: Distinct nucleotide sequences in the sample also encode this CDR3. V usage is TRBV14 and J usage is TRBJ2-2; D may be TRBD2 (5 bases). Germline CDR1 SGHDN, CDR2 FVKESK. This CDR3 has 15 amino acids. V lost 0 bases and J lost 1, with 6 bases in between. This chain's CDR3 is CASSQELGNTGELFF. The CDR3 nucleotides are TGTGCCAGCAGCCAAGAACTAGGGAACACCGGGGAGCTGTTTTTT.

J is TRBJ1-4 and V is TRBV11-2; 12 bases agree with TRBD1. Germline V gene data show CDR1 as SGHAT and CDR2 as FQNNGV. The CDR3 consists of 15 residues. Trimming cost V 1 base and J 6 bases; bases outside gene matches: 0. The CDR3 loop is CASSLGDRGHEKLFF. CDR3 DNA: TGTGCCAGCAGCTTAGGGGACAGGGGGCATGAAAAACTGTTTTTT.

The sample holds a few counts of this clone. The rearrangement uses TRBV19 and TRBJ1-1; D is undetermined. CDR3 length: 13 residues. Trimming left V 5 bases short and J 2 bases short, with 9 bases between. Germline CDR1 LNHDA, CDR2 SQIVND (reference sequence). CDR3 residues: CASSYSGNTEAFF. The CDR3, as DNA: TGTGCCAGTAGTTATAGCGGAAACACTGAAGCTTTCTTT.

The rearrangement uses TRBV19 and TRBJ2-1, with D hard to call. With 9 bases removed from V and 9 bases from J, the gap between germline ends came to 9 bases. This CDR3 has 10 residues. From germline, CDR1 is LNHDA and CDR2 SQIVND (reference sequence). CDR3 residues: CASAGREQFF. In DNA form, the CDR3 reads TGTGCCAGCGCCGGCCGTGAGCAGTTCTTC.

This clone has more than one count but fewer than ten. The V and J genes are TRBV5-6 and TRBJ2-3; D is perhaps TRBD2 (5 bases). CDR1 and CDR2 from the germline V gene are SGHDT and YYEEEE. V lost 0 bases to trimming and J lost 2 bases, with 13 bases between them. CDR3 length equals 16 residues. CDR3 in amino acids: CASSLADFSFTDTQYF. Here the CDR3 DNA reads TGTGCCAGCAGCTTGGCGGACTTTTCATTCACAGATACGCAGTATTTT.

The rearrangement links TRBV6-1 to TRBJ1-4; 7 bases fit TRBD1. Germline CDR1 MNHNS, CDR2 SASEGT. V trimming: 4 bases; J trimming: 8 bases; junction bases outside the gene matches: 13. There are 16 residues in the CDR3. Written as DNA, the CDR3 is TGTGCCAGCAGTGCCTCAGGGGGGGGCTATGTGGAAAAACTGTTTTTT. Its translation: CASSASGGGYVEKLFF.

This clone occurred a few times. V gene TRBV30 combines with J gene TRBJ1-1; 7 bases align to TRBD1. The CDR3 is 13 residues long. Germline CDR1 and CDR2: GTSNPN and SVGIG (reference sequence). V shed 2 bases and J 11 bases; nucleotides not matched to a gene: 11. The DNA of the CDR3 is TGTGCCTGGAGTCGGGACAGCCTTTTTTTGGCTTTCTTT. Protein: CAWSRDSLFLAFF.

This clone was counted between two and nine times. Other DNA sequences from this sample encode an identical CDR3 as well. The rearrangement joins TRBV11-2 to TRBJ1-2; a possible D gene is TRBD1 (5 bases). Trimming took off 5 bases at V and 4 bases at J, with 11 bases between the two ends. There are 13 residues in the CDR3. Germline assignment: CDR1 SGHAT and CDR2 FQNNGV. The CDR3 sequence is CASSPSGPYGYTF. In nucleotides, the CDR3 is TGTGCCAGCAGCCCCTCGGGGCCCTATGGCTACACCTTC.

This clone was detected a few times. This sequence joins TRBV13 and TRBJ2-3; possible D gene TRBD2, 7 bases. V lost 8 bases to trimming and J lost 4 bases, with 13 bases between them. The germline gives CDR1 PRHDT, CDR2 FYEKMQ (reference sequence). The CDR3 runs to 13 residues. CDR3 DNA: TGTGCCAGCTCAGGGGCGGGAGCAGATACGCAGTATTTT. Its translation: CASSGAGADTQYF.

The table lists this clone with a count of one. The CDR3 loop reads CASSAGNEQFF. CDR3 bases: TGTGCCAGCAGTGCTGGCAATGAGCAGTTCTTC. The V call is TRBV2, the J call TRBJ2-1; D is undetermined. Between the trimmed V and J ends, which lost 4 bases and 6 bases, there was a span of 4 bases. The CDR3 runs to 11 residues. Germline assignment: CDR1 SNHLY and CDR2 FYNNEI.

In its sample, this clone was seen once. The rearrangement joins TRBV30 to TRBJ2-7, with D uncertain. The V end lost 1 base, the J end lost 6 bases, and 13 bases lay between the germline ends. Per germline, CDR1 GTSNPN and CDR2 SVGIG (reference sequence). This CDR3 spans 13 amino acids. The chain's CDR3 is CAWSAARALEQYF. DNA for the CDR3: TGTGCCTGGAGTGCGGCCCGAGCCCTCGAGCAGTACTTC.

This clone was picked up a small number of times. The chain employs TRBV5-1 and TRBJ1-2; D unclear. V shed 1 base and J shed 6 bases, with 7 bases lying between them. Germline CDR1 is SGHRS and CDR2 is YFSETQ. CDR3 length: 12 amino acids. The DNA for the CDR3 is TGCGCCAGCAGCTTGACAGATGATGGCTACACCTTC. This translates into CASSLTDDGYTF.

This clone was counted between two and nine times. The V gene is TRBV30, the J gene TRBJ1-3; D is unresolved. Deletions cut 2 bases from V and 2 bases from J, with 10 bases between. This CDR3 region has 14 residues. Per the germline V gene, CDR1 is GTSNPN and CDR2 is SVGIG (reference sequence). The CDR3: CAWSSGSAGNTIYF. Here the CDR3 DNA reads TGTGCCTGGAGTTCCGGTAGTGCTGGAAACACCATATATTTT.